This passage covers 18 T cell receptor beta chains from one sample sequenced in a study of CD8 T cells in Susac syndrome. With random hexamers, roughly 0.45 to 1 ug RNA was reverse transcribed. TCRdb used MiXCR to reprocess the immunoSEQ multiplex PCR reads, holding one entry per CDR3 protein. The data show fewer than 200,000 distinct CDR3 sequences, roughly nine tenths seen once. Sequencing used CD4+ T cells from PBMCs. The origin of the receptors is a human donor with Susac syndrome.

CDR3 coding DNA: TGTGCCAGCAGTTGGAGACAGCCCCCTTATAATGAGCAGTTCTTC. This encodes CASSWRQPPYNEQFF. This sequence joins TRBV12-3 or TRBV12-4 and TRBJ2-1, with a tentative D call TRBD1 (5 bases). Trimming took off 4 bases at V and 7 bases at J, with 17 bases between the two ends. The CDR3 has 15 amino acids.

J is TRBJ1-2 and V is TRBV12-3 or TRBV12-4; 8 bases are shared with TRBD1. This CDR3 has 15 amino acids. Germline trimming cut 5 bases from V and 4 bases from J; bases unmatched to any gene: 9. The CDR3 reads CASSARTGYGYGYTF. Here the CDR3 DNA reads TGTGCCAGCAGTGCAAGGACAGGGTACGGCTATGGCTACACCTTC.

This chain connects TRBV11-2 to TRBJ1-2, with D possibly being TRBD1 (6 bases). The CDR3 consists of 15 residues. Germline values: CDR1 SGHAT, CDR2 FQNNGV. V was trimmed by 0 bases and J by 7 bases, leaving 15 bases between them. CDR3 sequence reads: CASSLEAGHSGGYTF. CDR3 DNA: TGTGCCAGCAGCTTAGAGGCGGGACATTCAGGTGGCTACACCTTC.

V usage is TRBV4-2 and J usage is TRBJ2-2; possibly TRBD2 for D (5 bases). CDR1 and CDR2 (germline): LGHNA, YNFKEQ. V gave up 0 bases and J gave up 5 bases, with 19 bases separating them. The CDR3 has 18 residues. CDR3 coding DNA: TGTGCCAGCAGCCAAGATTTGGGAGCTAGCAGACCAACCGGGGAGCTGTTTTTT. Translation gives CASSQDLGASRPTGELFF.

This clonotype appeared once. V is TRBV11-1 and J is TRBJ2-2, with 8 bases fitting TRBD1. V lost 4 bases to trimming and J lost 0 bases; unmatched junction nucleotides: 1. CDR3 size: 15 residues. Germline V gene sequence: CDR1 SGHAT, CDR2 FQDESV (reference sequence). The CDR3 nucleotides read TGTGCCAGCAGCTCGGGACAGGCGAACACCGGGGAGCTGTTTTTT. Protein sequence: CASSSGQANTGELFF.

V is TRBV30 and J is TRBJ2-7; perhaps D is TRBD1 or TRBD2 (7 bases each). Trimming shortened V by 2 bases and J by 3 bases, and 17 bases separated the two germline ends. There are 15 residues in the CDR3. The V gene's germline CDR1 is GTSNPN and CDR2 SVGIG (reference sequence). The DNA of the CDR3 is TGTGCCTGGAGTCGAAGGGAGGGGGCGAGCTACGAGCAGTACTTC. Protein: CAWSRREGASYEQYF.

The chain combines TRBV7-6 with TRBJ2-7, with 12 bases fitting TRBD1. V lost 4 bases and J lost 4; bases outside the gene matches: 8. Germline V CDR1 and CDR2: SGHVS, FNYEAQ. The CDR3 extends over 16 amino acids. CDR3 amino acids: CASSSYRDRGLYEQYF. The CDR3 DNA reads TGTGCCAGCAGCTCGTACCGGGACAGGGGGCTTTACGAGCAGTACTTC.

The genes are TRBV5-1 and TRBJ2-3; D may be TRBD2 (7 bases). Germline CDR1 reads SGHRS; CDR2 reads YFSETQ. The length of the CDR3 is 16 residues. Trimming pared 0 bases from V and 7 bases from J, leaving 18 bases between. The CDR3 region is CASSLVSGGPGNTQYF. The CDR3, as DNA: TGCGCCAGCAGCTTGGTTTCCGGGGGGCCCGGGAATACGCAGTATTTT. Combining the CDR3 with reference TRBV5-1 and TRBJ2-3 gives the whole variable domain KAGVTQTPRYLIKTRGQQVTLSCSPISGHRSVSWYQQTPGQGLQFLFEYFSETQRNKGNFPGRFSGRQFSNSRSEMNVSTLELGDSALYLCASSLVSGGPGNTQYFGPGTRLTVL.

The chain is built from TRBV29-1 and TRBJ1-1; 10 bases agree with TRBD1. Looked up from germline, CDR1 is SQVTM and CDR2 is ANQGSEA. The CDR3 spans 13 residues. V shed 7 bases and J 3 bases; nucleotides not matched to a gene: 5. CDR3 sequence: CSARQGADTEAFF. The DNA of the CDR3 is TGCAGCGCTCGACAGGGGGCGGACACTGAAGCTTTCTTT.

For this clonotype: One end of the junction varies from germline; a read error may be responsible. The V and J genes are TRBV3-1 and TRBJ2-7, with 9 positions matching TRBD2. The germline CDR1 and CDR2 sequences are LGHDT and YNNKEL (reference sequence). CDR3 length equals 16 residues. The CDR3 DNA reads TGTGCCAGCAGCCAAGCTAGCGGGGAAAATTTTGGAGTTCTGGACTTC. Amino acids: CASSQASGENFGVLDF.

This clonotype was observed once. CDR3 DNA: TGTGCCAGCAGCTTAGGTGGGAAAAGGGAGACCCAGTACTTC. Translation: CASSLGGKRETQYF. The gene calls are TRBV7-8 and TRBJ2-5, with D uncertain. V lost 1 base to trimming and J lost 5 bases, with 11 bases between them. Germline values: CDR1 SGHVS, CDR2 FQNEAQ. This CDR3 region has 14 residues.

The V call is TRBV2, the J call TRBJ2-3; TRBD2 aligns across 10 bases. V was clipped by 6 bases and J by 5 bases; unmatched bases: 8. CDR1 SNHLY and CDR2 FYNNEI come from the germline V gene. The CDR3 sequence is 15 residues long. CDR3 sequence (DNA): TGTGCCAGCAGGAGGCTAGCGGGAGCGGGAGATACGCAGTATTTT. Translation: CASRRLAGAGDTQYF.

The chain links TRBV2 to TRBJ2-3, with a weak D call TRBD1 (6 bases). Trimming took off 7 bases at V and 4 bases at J, with 15 bases between the two ends. Germline lookup yields CDR1 SNHLY and CDR2 FYNNEI. The CDR3 totals 14 residues. CDR3 nucleotide sequence: TGTGCCAGCACGATGAGGACAGCTTCAGATACGCAGTATTTT. As protein: CASTMRTASDTQYF.

The genes are TRBV11-2 and TRBJ1-3, with a tentative D call TRBD1 (6 bases). This CDR3 has 16 residues. Trimming pared 4 bases from V and 2 bases from J, leaving 15 bases between. Germline values: CDR1 SGHAT, CDR2 FQNNGV. CDR3 DNA: TGTGCCAGCAGCTGGGCAGGGGCTTCTACTGGAAACACCATATATTTT. It specifies CASSWAGASTGNTIYF.

A single count supports this clonotype. The chain combines TRBV5-1 with TRBJ2-1; TRBD2 aligns across 14 bases. The CDR3 spans 17 residues. J gave up 6 bases and V 5 bases, and 10 bases lay outside the gene matches. CDR1 SGHRS and CDR2 YFSETQ come from the germline V gene. CDR3 bases: TGCGCCAGCAGTCCCATAGTGACTAGCGGGGGGGCCAATGAGCAGTTCTTC. Protein sequence: CASSPIVTSGGANEQFF.

This chain uses TRBV5-1 with TRBJ1-2; 8 bases are a match to TRBD1. The V gene's germline CDR1 is SGHRS and CDR2 YFSETQ. Germline trimming cut 6 bases from V and 8 bases from J; bases unmatched to any gene: 24. This CDR3 is 18 amino acids long. In DNA, the CDR3 is TGCGCCAGCAAACCCTACTGGGGTGGACAGGGACAAAAGTTCGGCTACACCTTC. As protein: CASKPYWGGQGQKFGYTF.

CDR3 in DNA: TGTGCCAGCAGCTCACATAGCGGGAGGGCCCTTAACGAGCAGTACTTC. It specifies CASSSHSGRALNEQYF. The chain joins TRBV5-4 to TRBJ2-7, with 11 nucleotides matching TRBD2. CDR1 is SGHNT, CDR2 YYREEE, per germline (reference sequence). The CDR3 runs to 16 residues. Trimming at V came to 3 bases and at J to 5 bases, leaving 10 bases not matched to a gene.

V gene TRBV30 combines with J gene TRBJ1-2, with 7 bases identical to TRBD1. The germline gives CDR1 GTSNPN, CDR2 SVGIG (reference sequence). CDR3 length: 11 residues. V dropped 6 bases and J dropped 7; count of bases not matched to a gene: 5. The CDR3 sequence is CACTGVSGYTF. The CDR3 DNA sequence: TGTGCCTGTACAGGGGTTAGTGGCTACACCTTC.